The 27 T cell receptor beta chains reported below all come from one sample, sequenced in a study of blood T cell repertoires in COVID-19. Method: immunoSEQ multiplex PCR; TCRdb's copy keeps in-frame clones and lacks some. The sample consists of about 10,000 clones, roughly three quarters of them appearing once. Specimen: peripheral blood. The source is a man between 60 and 70 years old with active COVID-19.

The chain uses TRBV6-5 and TRBJ2-7; 7 bases line up with TRBD1. The CDR3 runs 14 residues. Germline-derived CDR1 and CDR2 are MNHEY and SVGAGI. V lost 5 bases and J lost 2; bases outside the gene matches: 6. CDR3 coding DNA: TGTGCCAGCAGTCTATCCCAGGGGGCCTACGAGCAGTACTTC. Its translation is CASSLSQGAYEQYF.

The chain carries TRBV6-6 and TRBJ2-3; D remains unclear. Germline assignment: CDR1 MNHNY and CDR2 SVGAGI (reference sequence). V was clipped by 6 bases and J by 6 bases, with 22 bases between them. The CDR3 is 16 residues long. CDR3 sequence (DNA): TGTGCCAGCAGCCTCACCTCCGGATCGCGGTCGGATACGCAGTATTTT. It specifies CASSLTSGSRSDTQYF.

The chain couples TRBV27 to TRBJ1-6; TRBD1 is a possible D gene (5 bases). Germline CDR1 MNHEY, CDR2 SMNVEV (reference sequence). The CDR3 is made up of 14 amino acids. Trimming shortened V by 6 bases and J by 9 bases, and 15 bases separated the two germline ends. The CDR3 region has the DNA TGTGCCAGCAGCTTCGCGCAGGGAGGTTCACCCCTCCACTTT. Its protein product is CASSFAQGGSPLHF.

J is TRBJ2-5 and V is TRBV5-6; 11 bases agree with TRBD2. V lost 3 bases, J lost 5 bases, and 9 bases stayed unmatched. Germline CDR1 SGHDT, CDR2 YYEEEE. The CDR3 covers 16 residues. The CDR3 sequence: CASSSRELAGAETQYF. The CDR3 nucleotides are TGTGCCAGCAGCTCGCGGGAACTAGCGGGAGCGGAGACCCAGTACTTC.

The chain couples TRBV19 to TRBJ2-7; D may be TRBD2 (6 bases). Deletions cut 6 bases from V and 0 bases from J, with 12 bases between. The CDR3 sequence is 14 residues long. Looked up from germline, CDR1 is LNHDA and CDR2 is SQIVND (reference sequence). CDR3 loop: CASSAGTSSYEQYF. DNA of the CDR3: TGTGCCAGTAGCGCCGGGACTTCCTCCTACGAGCAGTACTTC. Variable domain in full (rest from reference TRBV19 and TRBJ2-7): DGGITQSPKYLFRKEGQNVTLSCEQNLNHDAMYWYRQDPGQGLRLIYYSQIVNDFQKGDIAEGYSVSREKKESFPLTVTSAQKNPTAFYLCASSAGTSSYEQYFGPGTRLTVT.

The V and J genes are TRBV11-2 and TRBJ2-1; tentative D call: TRBD2 (5 bases). CDR1 and CDR2 from the germline V gene are SGHAT and FQNNGV. CDR3 length: 13 residues. Trimming took 3 bases from V and 3 from J, leaving 6 bases between them. DNA of the CDR3: TGTGCCAGCAGCTTTCGGGGCTACAATGAGCAGTTCTTC. Its protein is CASSFRGYNEQFF.

This chain joins TRBV5-1 and TRBJ1-3; 7 nucleotides line up with TRBD1. CDR1 and CDR2 (germline): SGHRS, YFSETQ. This CDR3 has 15 amino acids. V gave up 3 bases and J gave up 0 bases; unmatched junction bases: 3. In DNA form, the CDR3 reads TGCGCCAGCAGCTCGACAGGGTCCTCTGGAAACACCATATATTTT. This sequence encodes CASSSTGSSGNTIYF.

The J gene is TRBJ2-1, the V gene TRBV7-9; maybe TRBD2 (5 bases). Trimming stripped 2 bases from V and 2 bases from J, with 13 bases between. The CDR3 spans 16 residues. Germline lookup yields CDR1 SEHNR and CDR2 FQNEAQ (reference sequence). Here the CDR3 DNA reads TGTGCCAGCAGCTTAATGGGAGAAGGGCCCTACAATGAGCAGTTCTTC. Translation gives CASSLMGEGPYNEQFF.

The V and J genes are TRBV19 and TRBJ2-5, with a possible D match to TRBD2 (5 bases). V lost 4 bases and J 6 bases, leaving 18 bases between the germline ends. Germline lookup yields CDR1 LNHDA and CDR2 SQIVND (reference sequence). The CDR3 sequence is 15 residues long. CDR3 loop: CASSKSLLERKTQYF. The DNA for the CDR3 is TGTGCCAGTAGTAAGAGTCTTTTAGAGCGGAAGACCCAGTACTTC. The whole variable domain, filled in from reference TRBV19 and TRBJ2-5, reads DGGITQSPKYLFRKEGQNVTLSCEQNLNHDAMYWYRQDPGQGLRLIYYSQIVNDFQKGDIAEGYSVSREKKESFPLTVTSAQKNPTAFYLCASSKSLLERKTQYFGPGTRLLVL.

This chain connects TRBV4-2 to TRBJ2-1; a possible D gene is TRBD1 (6 bases). The germline V gene has CDR1 LGHNA and CDR2 YNFKEQ. V dropped 1 base and J dropped 2 bases, with 21 bases sitting between them. The CDR3 contains 19 residues. CDR3 loop: CASSQGASSRAGAYNEQFF. In nucleotides, the CDR3 is TGTGCCAGCAGCCAAGGGGCGTCTAGTAGGGCAGGGGCCTACAATGAGCAGTTCTTC.

This chain joins TRBV5-6 and TRBJ2-7; D is undetermined. The CDR3 totals 13 residues. Trimming stripped 1 base from V and 3 bases from J, with 8 bases between. Germline CDR1 reads SGHDT; CDR2 reads YYEEEE. The CDR3 DNA reads TGTGCCAGCAGCTTGAATATATTCTACGAGCAGTACTTC. It encodes CASSLNIFYEQYF. Full variable domain (missing parts from reference TRBV5-6 and TRBJ2-7): DAGVTQSPTHLIKTRGQQVTLRCSPKSGHDTVSWYQQALGQGPQFIFQYYEEEERQRGNFPDRFSGHQFPNYSSELNVNALLLGDSALYLCASSLNIFYEQYFGPGTRLTVT.

This chain links TRBV19 with TRBJ1-5; 7 nucleotides line up with TRBD1. With 10 bases clipped from V and 1 base from J, the junction kept 7 bases outside the gene matches. The CDR3 is 14 residues long. CDR1 LNHDA and CDR2 SQIVND come from the germline V gene (reference sequence). This CDR3 is CATLRQGSNQPQHF. For the CDR3, the DNA is TGTGCCACCCTGAGACAGGGCAGCAATCAGCCCCAGCATTTT.

This chain joins TRBV25-1 and TRBJ2-5; D possibly corresponds to TRBD1 (5 bases). Germline V gives CDR1 MGHDK, CDR2 SYGVNS. The CDR3 has 14 amino acids. Trimming shortened V by 2 bases and J by 0 bases, and 7 bases separated the two germline ends. CDR3 sequence (DNA): TGTGCCAGCAGTGAACCCAGGGACCAAGAGACCCAGTACTTC. Its translation is CASSEPRDQETQYF.

V gene TRBV5-1 combines with J gene TRBJ2-3, with TRBD2 matching over 7 bases. CDR1 and CDR2 from the germline V gene are SGHRS and YFSETQ. This CDR3 is built from 16 residues. V gave up 4 bases and J gave up 6 bases; unmatched junction bases: 14. CDR3: CASSPRPLLATDTQYF. In DNA form, the CDR3 reads TGCGCCAGCAGCCCCCGTCCCCTACTAGCGACCGATACGCAGTATTTT.

A few counts support this clone. The rearrangement uses TRBV2 and TRBJ2-1; the match to TRBD2 covers 11 bases. The CDR3 runs to 16 residues. V was clipped by 1 base and J by 9 bases; unmatched bases: 8. CDR1 and CDR2 (germline): SNHLY, FYNNEI. CDR3 nucleotides: TGTGCCAGCAGTGAAGAGGTAGCGGGGGGGCCGGTTGAGCAGTTCTTC. Protein sequence: CASSEEVAGGPVEQFF. The full variable domain, in which reference TRBV2 and TRBJ2-1 provide the parts outside the CDR3, is EPEVTQTPSHQVTQMGQEVILRCVPISNHLYFYWYRQILGQKVEFLVSFYNNEISEKSEIFDDQFSVERPDGSNFTLKIRSTKLEDSAMYFCASSEEVAGGPVEQFFGPGTRLTVL.

The chain has TRBV3-1 (or the pseudogene TRBV3-2) and TRBJ1-6; the match to TRBD1 covers 8 bases. The V gene's germline CDR1 is LGHDT and CDR2 YNNKEL (reference sequence). J lost 12 bases, V lost 4 bases, and 11 bases had no gene match. The CDR3 has 15 residues. CDR3 coding DNA: TGTGCCAGCAGCCGCGGACAGGGTAATTCATTACCCCTCCACTTT. Encoded protein: CASSRGQGNSLPLHF.

About this clone itself: One end of the junction is discordant with germline, which a read error may explain. The chain combines TRBV6-1 with TRBJ2-7; a possible D gene is TRBD1 (5 bases). The V gene's germline CDR1 is MNHNS and CDR2 SASEGT. CDR3 length: 15 amino acids. The CDR3 loop is CASSEVARQSTKRHF. CDR3 DNA sequence: TGTGCCAGCAGTGAAGTCGCGCGACAGTCTACTAAGAGGCACTTC.

The chain is built from TRBV18 and TRBJ1-4; D gene uncertain. The V end was cut by 3 bases, the J end by 3 bases, with 5 bases between. This CDR3 spans 13 amino acids. Looked up from germline, CDR1 is KGHSH and CDR2 is LQKENI. The CDR3 region has the DNA TGTGCCAGCTCACCGCGGCCTAATGAAAAACTGTTTTTT. Amino acid sequence: CASSPRPNEKLFF.

The chain couples TRBV10-3 to TRBJ2-1; 9 bases are shared with TRBD1. The CDR3 contains 14 residues. The germline CDR1 and CDR2 sequences are ENHRY and SYGVKD. The J segment lost 7 bases and the V segment lost 10 bases, leaving 11 bases of the junction unmatched. In nucleotides, the CDR3 is TGTGCCACTCTGGACAGGGGAAGTTTGAATGAGCAGTTCTTC. Its translation is CATLDRGSLNEQFF.

The chain joins TRBV5-6 to TRBJ1-1; possibly TRBD1 for D (5 bases). Per the germline V gene, CDR1 is SGHDT and CDR2 is YYEEEE. The CDR3 has 16 amino acids. The V end was cut by 0 bases, the J end by 5 bases, with 17 bases between. CDR3 residues: CASSLERYRSLTEAFF. Written as DNA, the CDR3 is TGTGCCAGCAGCTTGGAGAGGTACAGGAGTTTGACTGAAGCTTTCTTT. The full variable domain, rest sourced from reference TRBV5-6 and TRBJ1-1, is DAGVTQSPTHLIKTRGQQVTLRCSPKSGHDTVSWYQQALGQGPQFIFQYYEEEERQRGNFPDRFSGHQFPNYSSELNVNALLLGDSALYLCASSLERYRSLTEAFFGQGTRLTVV.

CDR3 in DNA: TGTGCCAGCAGTCCCTCAGGACAAAATAGCAATCAGCCCCAGCATTTT. Encoded protein: CASSPSGQNSNQPQHF. This rearrangement joins TRBV28 to TRBJ1-5, with D possibly matching TRBD1 (5 bases). The CDR3 consists of 16 residues. The germline V gene encodes CDR1 MDHEN and CDR2 SYDVKM. Trimming shortened V by 5 bases and J by 0 bases, and 14 bases separated the two germline ends.

The chain carries TRBV5-4 and TRBJ1-4, with D tentatively TRBD1 (5 bases). CDR1 is SGHNT, CDR2 YYREEE, per germline (reference sequence). There are 15 residues in the CDR3. V was cut by 0 bases and J by 4 bases, with 10 bases left in between. For the CDR3, the DNA is TGTGCCAGCAGCTTGGGGCAGGGAGGTAATGAAAAACTGTTTTTT. This sequence encodes CASSLGQGGNEKLFF.

CDR3 sequence (DNA): TGTGCCTGGAGTGTAAGCGTAAGGACTGAAGCTTTCTTT. Protein: CAWSVSVRTEAFF. The chain couples TRBV30 to TRBJ1-1; no reliable D call. Germline V gene lookup returns CDR1 GTSNPN and CDR2 SVGIG (reference sequence). CDR3 length equals 13 residues. With 0 bases removed from V and 5 bases from J, the gap between germline ends came to 10 bases.

V usage is TRBV5-1 and J usage is TRBJ1-1, with 7 positions matching TRBD1. The germline V gene has CDR1 SGHRS and CDR2 YFSETQ. This CDR3 is 14 amino acids long. J was trimmed by 3 bases and V by 3 bases; bases with no gene match: 5. As DNA, the CDR3 is TGCGCCAGCAGCTCAACAGGGGCCTACACTGAAGCTTTCTTT. It codes for CASSSTGAYTEAFF.

The chain has TRBV16 and TRBJ1-4, with D tentatively TRBD1 (5 bases). From germline, CDR1 is KGHSY and CDR2 FQNENV. There are 15 residues in the CDR3. Trimming took 4 bases from V and 2 from J, leaving 11 bases between them. The DNA of the CDR3 is TGTGCCAGCAGCCGCCGGACACCGACTAATGAAAAACTGTTTTTT. Its protein is CASSRRTPTNEKLFF.

In its sample, this clone was seen once. V usage is TRBV4-3 and J usage is TRBJ2-5, with 9 bases lining up with TRBD1. Germline V lookup: CDR1 LGHNA, CDR2 YSLEER. V lost 1 base, J lost 2 bases, and 8 bases stayed unmatched. The length of the CDR3 is 17 residues. In nucleotides, the CDR3 is TGCGCCAGCAGCCAAGGACCGGGACAGGGATTTCAAGAGACCCAGTACTTC. The encoded protein is CASSQGPGQGFQETQYF.

This rearrangement joins TRBV7-2 to TRBJ2-1; D may be TRBD2 (5 bases). The CDR3 spans 15 residues. CDR1 is SGHTA, CDR2 FQGNSA, per germline. V was cut by 1 base and J by 7 bases, with 14 bases left in between. The CDR3 spells CASSLDKAVWNEQFF. CDR3 sequence (DNA): TGTGCCAGCAGCTTAGACAAAGCGGTCTGGAATGAGCAGTTCTTC. The entire variable domain, with the rest obtained from reference TRBV7-2 and TRBJ2-1, is as follows: GAGVSQSPSNKVTEKGKDVELRCDPISGHTALYWYRQSLGQGLEFLIYFQGNSAPDKSGLPSDRFSAERTGGSVSTLTIQRTQQEDSAVYLCASSLDKAVWNEQFFGPGTRLTVL.